One and the same sample provided the 17 T cell receptor beta chains below, sequenced in a study of cytomegalovirus exposure and HLA in healthy donors. Primers: 60 Vbeta forward and 13 Jbeta reverse. TCRdb keeps only in-frame clones here, not all; method: immunoSEQ multiplex PCR. The sample has 150,000 to 200,000 clones; about 81% are singletons. Sample: PBMCs. The receptor set was obtained from a woman under 30 in good health and CMV-seropositive.

This clone was seen a handful of times. The chain recombines TRBV2 with TRBJ2-7, with a possible D match to TRBD1 (5 bases). The CDR3 is 13 residues long. Trimming cost V 8 bases and J 3 bases, with 14 bases left between them. Looked up from germline, CDR1 is SNHLY and CDR2 is FYNNEI. The CDR3 protein is CASRTTENYEQYV. The CDR3 DNA follows: TGTGCCAGCCGCACGACAGAGAACTACGAGCAGTACGTC.

This clone was picked up one time. The V and J genes are TRBV14 and TRBJ2-3, with 7 bases aligning to TRBD1. The CDR3 extends over 16 amino acids. V lost 4 bases to trimming and J lost 1 base; unmatched junction nucleotides: 8. Germline CDR1 and CDR2: SGHDN and FVKESK. The CDR3 region is CASSPKQGFGTDTQYF. Written as DNA, the CDR3 is TGTGCCAGCAGCCCTAAACAGGGGTTCGGCACAGATACGCAGTATTTT.

The genes are TRBV29-1 and TRBJ1-1, with no clear D. The CDR3 covers 12 residues. V lost 7 bases and J 5 bases, leaving 14 bases between the germline ends. Germline V gene lookup returns CDR1 SQVTM and CDR2 ANQGSEA. The CDR3 spells CSESHEETEAFF. CDR3 DNA: TGCAGCGAATCCCATGAGGAGACTGAAGCTTTCTTT.

The rearrangement uses TRBV7-9 and TRBJ2-5, with TRBD2 matching 12 bases. The V gene end was trimmed by 5 bases and the J gene end by 4 bases; junction bases not matched to a gene: 11. The germline gives CDR1 SEHNR, CDR2 FQNEAQ (reference sequence). The CDR3 sequence is 17 residues long. The DNA of the CDR3 is TGTGCCAGCAGCCCATCCCTAGCGGGGGGGCCATCAGAGACCCAGTACTTC. Protein: CASSPSLAGGPSETQYF.

A single count supports this clone. This chain connects TRBV4-3 to TRBJ2-3; TRBD2 matches 15 bases. The trim removed 3 bases at V and 6 bases at J, leaving 4 bases unmatched. The CDR3 spans 16 residues. CDR1 LGHNA and CDR2 YSLEER come from the germline V gene. CDR3 sequence (DNA): TGCGCCAGCAGCCAGGGACTAGCGGGGGGCCGGGATACGCAGTATTTT. Translated: CASSQGLAGGRDTQYF.

The V and J genes are TRBV28 and TRBJ2-2, with D possibly matching TRBD2 (5 bases). Germline CDR1 MDHEN, CDR2 SYDVKM. The ends were cut back, 7 bases at V and 0 bases at J, with 15 bases in the middle. CDR3 length equals 16 residues. CDR3 residues: CASNLGIGANTGELFF. In DNA, the CDR3 is TGTGCCAGCAACCTCGGGATCGGGGCGAACACCGGGGAGCTGTTTTTT.

The V gene is TRBV11-2, the J gene TRBJ1-1, with D uncertain. The CDR3 length is 13 residues. The V and J ends lost 5 bases and 10 bases respectively, with 17 bases between them. Germline V gene data show CDR1 as SGHAT and CDR2 as FQNNGV. CDR3 sequence reads: CASSPRRARGAFF. CDR3 nucleotide sequence: TGTGCCAGCAGCCCAAGGCGGGCGCGAGGAGCTTTCTTT.

The chain couples TRBV5-6 to TRBJ2-4; the D gene is possibly TRBD1 (5 bases). There are 12 residues in the CDR3. Trimming took off 0 bases at V and 15 bases at J, with 13 bases between the two ends. From germline, CDR1 is SGHDT and CDR2 YYEEEE. As DNA, the CDR3 is TGTGCCAGCAGCTTGGAAGGGGCCCCCCTGTACTTC. Translated, it gives CASSLEGAPLYF.

The chain has TRBV19 and TRBJ1-3; D may be TRBD1 (6 bases). This CDR3 comprises 12 residues. V gave up 7 bases and J gave up 11 bases, with 15 bases separating them. Germline assignment: CDR1 LNHDA and CDR2 SQIVND (reference sequence). For the CDR3, the DNA is TGTGCCAGTAATACAGGGCCAGGGGCCATATATTTT. Protein product: CASNTGPGAIYF.

The rearrangement uses TRBV15 and TRBJ2-7; the match to TRBD1 covers 7 bases. Looked up from germline, CDR1 is LNHNV and CDR2 is YYDKDF (reference sequence). The CDR3 has 11 amino acids. Losses at the gene ends were 10 bases for V and 3 bases for J; bases not matched to a gene: 3. The CDR3 loop is CAIGTDYEQYV. The CDR3 nucleotides are TGTGCCATCGGGACAGACTACGAGCAGTACGTC.

The rearrangement joins TRBV11-2 to TRBJ2-1, with D possibly matching TRBD2 (6 bases). Deletions cut 1 base from V and 2 bases from J, with 9 bases between. Germline CDR1 reads SGHAT; CDR2 reads FQNNGV. This CDR3 spans 15 amino acids. CDR3 protein: CASSLGLDAYNEQFF. DNA for the CDR3: TGTGCCAGCAGCTTAGGACTAGATGCCTACAATGAGCAGTTCTTC. Full variable domain (rest looked up from reference TRBV11-2 and TRBJ2-1): EAGVAQSPRYKIIEKRQSVAFWCNPISGHATLYWYQQILGQGPKLLIQFQNNGVVDDSQLPKDRFSAERLKGVDSTLKIQPAKLEDSAVYLCASSLGLDAYNEQFFGPGTRLTVL.

Remarks on this clone: At one end the junction does not follow the germline gene, possibly because of a read error. The CDR3 coding sequence is TGTTCCAGCAGCTTGGACAGGGATCGTCAGCCCCAGCATTTT. This sequence encodes CSSSLDRDRQPQHF. This sequence joins TRBV7-9 and TRBJ1-5; 8 bases align to TRBD1. Germline V gene sequence: CDR1 SEHNR, CDR2 FQNEAQ (reference sequence). This CDR3 has 14 residues.

J is TRBJ2-1 and V is TRBV6-6, with a tentative D call TRBD2 (6 bases). CDR3 length: 12 amino acids. Trimming removed 4 bases from V and 10 bases from J, with 11 bases in between. From germline, CDR1 is MNHNY and CDR2 SVGAGI (reference sequence). The CDR3 DNA follows: TGTGCCAGCAGTTCCGCTAGCGCAGAGCAGTTCTTC. Its protein is CASSSASAEQFF.

The chain is built from TRBV7-3 and TRBJ2-3; 9 bases agree with TRBD2. Germline loops: CDR1 SGHTA, CDR2 FQGTGA. Unmatched junction bases numbered 4, after V lost 1 base and J lost 2 bases. The CDR3 spans 16 residues. The CDR3: CASSLKAGGNTDTQYF. CDR3 DNA sequence: TGTGCCAGCAGCTTAAAAGCGGGGGGCAACACAGATACGCAGTATTTT.

The chain carries TRBV7-9 and TRBJ1-6; D is perhaps TRBD1 (5 bases). This CDR3 contains 13 residues. CDR1 and CDR2 from the germline V gene are SEHNR and FQNEAQ (reference sequence). Trimming left V 3 bases short and J 6 bases short, with 6 bases between. CDR3 DNA: TGTGCCAGCAGCTTGGGACTTAATTCACCCCTCCACTTT. It yields the protein CASSLGLNSPLHF.

CDR3 loop: CASSTFGGAGTEAFF. The DNA of the CDR3 is TGTGCCAGCAGTACCTTTGGGGGGGCGGGTACTGAAGCTTTCTTT. V is TRBV13 and J is TRBJ1-1; D possibly corresponds to TRBD1 (6 bases). V was clipped by 6 bases and J by 5 bases, with 19 bases between them. The CDR3 sequence is 15 residues long. Germline V gives CDR1 PRHDT, CDR2 FYEKMQ (reference sequence).

The V call is TRBV27, the J call TRBJ1-5; no reliable D call. The germline V and J ends were trimmed by 0 bases and 6 bases, with 12 bases remaining between them. This CDR3 spans 15 amino acids. Looked up from germline, CDR1 is MNHEY and CDR2 is SMNVEV (reference sequence). The CDR3 sequence: CASSLSGGSGQPQHF. DNA for the CDR3: TGTGCCAGCAGTTTATCGGGTGGTTCGGGTCAGCCCCAGCATTTT.